This T cell receptor beta chain stems from a study of blood T cell repertoires in COVID-19. On the study more broadly: Samples came from the United States, Italy and Spain, spanning acute and convalescent COVID-19. PBMCs, B-cell-depleted T cells, or T cells provided the cDNA or gDNA that made up the material.

As to this clone: Additional DNA sequences in this sample encode the identical CDR3.

Across 20 to 25 US areas, participants ranged in age from roughly 18 to 95 years. Germline CDR1 and CDR2: MDHEN and SYDVKM. The CDR3 is made up of 14 amino acids. J gave up 6 bases and V 6 bases, and 4 bases lay outside the gene matches. Original data processing: Nucleated cell number was recorded as an estimate derived from reference gene primer amplification. The protocol was immunoSEQ multiplex PCR, while the TCRdb copy is restricted to in-frame clones and leaves out a portion. That table supplies the V and J calls and clone size; D and trimming were determined from the DNA. The repertoire holds around 250,000 clones, with more than 70% as singletons.

The material sequenced was PBMCs or T cells enriched from blood (not recorded which). The chain is built from TRBV28 and TRBJ1-5; 11 positions agree with TRBD1. The clonotype was recovered from a woman between 40 and 55 years old with acute COVID-19. CDR3 DNA sequence: TGTGCCAGCAGACGGACAGGGGGCGGTCAGCCCCAGCATTTT. Encoded protein: CASRRTGGGQPQHF.